This T cell receptor (beta chain) comes out of a study of blood T cell repertoires in COVID-19. Method: immunoSEQ multiplex PCR; TCRdb's copy keeps in-frame clones and lacks some. Counted here are 350,000 to 450,000 clones, 89% occurring once; the ten biggest clones make up about 1.8%. The study drew participants aged about 18 to 89 years from around 24 US areas. Participant-given clinical history determined each cohort assignment. Trimming took off 3 bases at V and 0 bases at J, with 8 bases between the two ends. The CDR3 runs 14 residues. Per germline, CDR1 KGHSH and CDR2 LQKENI. The clonotype comes from a woman aged 25 to 45 who had recovered from COVID-19. The sample was PBMCs or T cells enriched from blood (not recorded which). This chain joins TRBV18 and TRBJ1-1; no clear D. The CDR3 DNA reads as TGTGCCAGCTCACCTCTTCACATGAACACTGAAGCTTTCTTT. Translated, it gives CASSPLHMNTEAFF.